This T cell receptor (beta chain) was obtained from a study of cytomegalovirus exposure and HLA in healthy donors. CDR1 is SGHAT and CDR2 is FQNNGV in the germline V gene. This CDR3 is built from 14 residues. Produced via immunoSEQ multiplex PCR; TCRdb's table is partial and in-frame only. The table shows more than 100,000 clones, with about 90% occurring only once. The study drew the donors from its roughly 120-subject validation cohort, separate from the roughly 700-subject first cohort. The study's findings and limits: According to a subsequent analysis, TCR clusters identified in the first cohort showed a tendency to co-occur across the 100 to 150 validation repertoires. Per published reports, the classifier diagnosed cytomegalovirus status with high specificity and sensitivity. The study listed roughly 160 cytomegalovirus-associated TCR beta chains.

Comments on this clone: The antigen remains undetermined.

V usage is TRBV11-2 and J usage is TRBJ2-5; 9 nucleotides align to TRBD2. The specimen was PBMCs. The TCR originated in a man aged 25-45 years in good health and CMV-seronegative. CDR3 in amino acids: CAASGVAGEETQYF. The CDR3 nucleotides are TGTGCGGCGTCCGGGGTAGCGGGAGAAGAGACCCAGTACTTC.